The 25 T cell receptor beta chains listed next were all sequenced from one sample in a study of OX40 agonist ivuxolimab in advanced cancers. Libraries were prepared by immunoSEQ multiplex PCR; TCRdb keeps only in-frame clonotypes and omits some of them. The data hold about 68,000 clones, with 85% to 95% observed a single time. The sequences come from CD4+ or CD8+ T cells sorted from blood, collected in a trial of the OX40 agonist ivuxolimab. The receptors stem from an adult with an advanced solid tumor such as melanoma, head and neck, liver or kidney cancer.

This clone showed up just once. J is TRBJ1-2 and V is TRBV9, with 7 bases identical to TRBD1. Germline CDR1 reads SGDLS; CDR2 reads YYNGEE. CDR3 size: 14 residues. J was trimmed by 4 bases and V by 4 bases; bases with no gene match: 7. CDR3 nucleotides: TGTGCCAGCAGCCCACCGGGACAGATCTATGGCTACACCTTC. This codes for CASSPPGQIYGYTF.

The chain carries TRBV9 and TRBJ2-3; the match to TRBD2 covers 9 bases. CDR3 length equals 18 residues. V shed 3 bases, J shed 0 bases, and the junction held 11 bases outside the gene matches. Germline CDR1 SGDLS, CDR2 YYNGEE. The CDR3, as DNA: TGTGCCAGCAGCGGAACTAGCGGGCCTTTCTCTAGCACAGATACGCAGTATTTT. Amino acids: CASSGTSGPFSSTDTQYF.

The chain is built from TRBV5-5 and TRBJ1-2; 9 nucleotides align to TRBD1. This CDR3 spans 17 amino acids. After removal of 2 bases from V and 7 bases from J, the junction contained 15 bases not matched to a gene. Germline V gene lookup returns CDR1 SGHKS and CDR2 YYEKEE (reference sequence). The CDR3 sequence: CASSFLSPGTGISGYTF. The CDR3 nucleotides read TGTGCCAGCAGCTTCTTAAGCCCCGGGACAGGGATTAGTGGCTACACCTTC.

The gene calls are TRBV2 and TRBJ2-7; D not certain. Trimming stripped 6 bases from V and 1 base from J, with 13 bases between. From germline, CDR1 is SNHLY and CDR2 FYNNEI. CDR3 length: 14 amino acids. CDR3 protein: CASSQRSTSYEQYF. As DNA, the CDR3 is TGTGCCAGCAGCCAGAGGTCTACTTCCTACGAGCAGTACTTC.

The gene calls are TRBV7-6 and TRBJ1-5, with D hard to call. Germline V gene data show CDR1 as SGHVS and CDR2 as FNYEAQ. The V and J ends lost 1 base and 2 bases respectively, with 15 bases between them. This CDR3 comprises 17 residues. Here the CDR3 DNA reads TGTGCCAGCAGCTTAGAGTCGAGGACGATCGGCAATCAGCCCCAGCATTTT. Protein: CASSLESRTIGNQPQHF.

The V call is TRBV9, the J call TRBJ2-2; 8 nucleotides line up with TRBD2. Unmatched junction bases numbered 2, after V lost 3 bases and J lost 4 bases. CDR3 length: 14 residues. The germline V gene has CDR1 SGDLS and CDR2 YYNGEE. As DNA, the CDR3 is TGTGCCAGCAGCGCCGGGGGGGTCACCGGGGAGCTGTTTTTT. Its protein is CASSAGGVTGELFF. The entire variable domain, with the rest obtained from reference TRBV9 and TRBJ2-2, is as follows: DSGVTQTPKHLITATGQRVTLRCSPRSGDLSVYWYQQSLDQGLQFLIQYYNGEERAKGNILERFSAQQFPDLHSELNLSSLELGDSALYFCASSAGGVTGELFFGEGSRLTVL.

CDR3 bases: TGCGCCAGCAGCCCCGGTTGGGGCCAAGAGACCCAGTACTTC. It translates to CASSPGWGQETQYF. This chain links TRBV5-1 with TRBJ2-5; D uncertain. The CDR3 covers 14 residues. The V end lost 4 bases, the J end lost 1 base, and 11 bases lay between the germline ends. Germline CDR1 and CDR2: SGHRS and YFSETQ.

This chain uses TRBV6-5 with TRBJ1-6; D gene ambiguous. The CDR3 runs 16 residues. CDR1 MNHEY and CDR2 SVGAGI come from the germline V gene. The V gene lost 0 bases and the J gene lost 5 bases, with 11 bases spanning the gap. The CDR3 protein is CASSYSLQVNNSPLHF. Written as DNA, the CDR3 is TGTGCCAGCAGTTACTCACTCCAGGTCAATAATTCACCCCTCCACTTT.

The V call is TRBV18, the J call TRBJ1-5, with D perhaps matching TRBD1 (6 bases). The V end lost 1 base, the J end lost 6 bases, and 10 bases lay between the germline ends. Germline values: CDR1 KGHSH, CDR2 LQKENI. The CDR3 loop spans 14 amino acids. The CDR3 bases are TGTGCCAGCTCACCACTGGGAGGGGGTCAGCCCCAGCATTTT. This translates into CASSPLGGGQPQHF. The whole variable domain, remainder taken from reference TRBV18 and TRBJ1-5, is NAGVMQNPRHLVRRRGQEARLRCSPMKGHSHVYWYRQLPEEGLKFMVYLQKENIIDESGMPKERFSAEFPKEGPSILRIQQVVRGDSAAYFCASSPLGGGQPQHFGDGTRLSIL.

This chain uses TRBV4-1 with TRBJ2-5, with 7 positions matching TRBD2. The CDR3 loop spans 16 amino acids. V was clipped by 4 bases and J by 2 bases; unmatched bases: 10. CDR1 is MGHRA, CDR2 YSYEKL, per germline. The CDR3 region has the DNA TGCGCCAGCAGCCGGACATCTGGGGGGGTTCAAGAGACCCAGTACTTC. As protein: CASSRTSGGVQETQYF.

The rearrangement joins TRBV4-1 to TRBJ1-5; 9 bases are shared with TRBD1. The CDR3 length is 16 residues. With 1 base clipped from V and 7 bases from J, the junction kept 8 bases outside the gene matches. The V gene's germline CDR1 is MGHRA and CDR2 YSYEKL. The CDR3 sequence is CASSQASDRGWQPQHF. Written as DNA, the CDR3 is TGCGCCAGCAGCCAAGCATCGGACAGGGGCTGGCAGCCCCAGCATTTT.

This chain connects TRBV7-9 to TRBJ2-5; tentative D call: TRBD1 (6 bases). Germline CDR1 SEHNR, CDR2 FQNEAQ (reference sequence). Trimming removed 3 bases from V and 5 bases from J, with 10 bases in between. CDR3 length: 13 amino acids. The CDR3 reads CASSFWTAETQYF. The CDR3, as DNA: TGTGCCAGCAGCTTTTGGACAGCTGAGACCCAGTACTTC.

The chain employs TRBV5-1 and TRBJ2-5, with 7 nucleotides matching TRBD2. Germline CDR1 reads SGHRS; CDR2 reads YFSETQ. The CDR3 is made up of 15 amino acids. Losses at the gene ends were 7 bases for V and 5 bases for J; bases not matched to a gene: 14. This CDR3 is CASHLGAGRHETQYF. CDR3 bases: TGCGCCAGCCACCTTGGAGCGGGGCGCCACGAGACCCAGTACTTC.

This chain connects TRBV7-9 to TRBJ1-4; unclear D gene. CDR1 and CDR2 from the germline V gene are SEHNR and FQNEAQ (reference sequence). V was pared by 2 bases and J by 4 bases, with 11 bases between. This CDR3 contains 15 residues. CDR3 protein: CASSLSLRSNEKLFF. CDR3 bases: TGTGCCAGCAGCTTAAGCCTACGGAGTAATGAAAAACTGTTTTTT.

This chain links TRBV4-1 with TRBJ2-2, with D unclear. This CDR3 comprises 13 residues. In germline, CDR1 is MGHRA, CDR2 YSYEKL. V dropped 2 bases and J dropped 2 bases, with 3 bases sitting between them. DNA for the CDR3: TGCGCCAGCAGCCAACTAAACACCGGGGAGCTGTTTTTT. This translates into CASSQLNTGELFF.

CDR3 in amino acids: CASSRTAGYGYTF. The CDR3, as DNA: TGTGCCAGCAGCCGTACTGCGGGCTATGGCTACACCTTC. This chain joins TRBV6-5 and TRBJ1-2; D unclear. With 6 bases removed from V and 4 bases from J, the gap between germline ends came to 12 bases. Germline CDR1 MNHEY, CDR2 SVGAGI. The CDR3 spans 13 residues.

This clone has a single count. The V call is TRBV10-3, the J call TRBJ1-1; D not resolved. Germline values: CDR1 ENHRY, CDR2 SYGVKD. V was shortened by 0 bases and J by 3 bases, with 14 bases between the two germline ends. This CDR3 is 16 amino acids long. CDR3 sequence: CAISESGFREDTEAFF. The CDR3 DNA follows: TGTGCCATCAGTGAGTCGGGCTTTCGGGAGGACACTGAAGCTTTCTTT.

This chain joins TRBV5-1 and TRBJ2-3; unclear D gene. CDR1 is SGHRS, CDR2 YFSETQ, per germline. The germline V and J ends were trimmed by 4 bases and 0 bases, with 12 bases remaining between them. The CDR3 runs to 15 residues. CDR3 in amino acids: CASSIDLTSTDTQYF. For the CDR3, the DNA is TGCGCCAGCAGCATAGATTTGACTAGCACAGATACGCAGTATTTT.

The chain joins TRBV5-3 to TRBJ2-1; weak D call: TRBD2 (5 bases). TRBV5-3 is an ORF, with its function uncertain. Trimming cost V 0 bases and J 4 bases, with 8 bases left between them. This CDR3 region has 14 residues. This CDR3 is CARSLGLLYNEQFF. CDR3 sequence (DNA): TGTGCCAGAAGCTTGGGACTACTATACAATGAGCAGTTCTTC.

V gene TRBV5-6 combines with J gene TRBJ2-2; D perhaps matches TRBD2 (5 bases). V was pared by 1 base and J by 5 bases, with 6 bases between. The CDR3 contains 13 residues. Germline V CDR1 and CDR2: SGHDT, YYEEEE. CDR3 nucleotide sequence: TGTGCCAGCAGCTTGAGCGGAACCGGGGAGCTGTTTTTT. It translates to CASSLSGTGELFF.

The V and J genes are TRBV5-1 and TRBJ2-3; 7 bases are a match to TRBD1. The CDR3 loop spans 14 amino acids. CDR1 and CDR2 from the germline V gene are SGHRS and YFSETQ. V trimming: 4 bases; J trimming: 1 base; junction bases outside the gene matches: 3. The CDR3 DNA is TGCGCCAGCAGCCCAGGGACAGGCACAGATACGCAGTATTTT. Translating it yields CASSPGTGTDTQYF.

The rearrangement uses TRBV6-6 and TRBJ2-7; D unclear. Per germline, CDR1 MNHNY and CDR2 SVGAGI (reference sequence). Trimming removed 5 bases from V and 1 base from J, with 6 bases in between. This CDR3 comprises 12 residues. The CDR3 reads CASSRDSYEQYF. The CDR3 DNA reads as TGTGCCAGCAGTAGGGATTCCTACGAGCAGTACTTC.

The chain is built from TRBV5-1 and TRBJ1-3, with TRBD1 matching 7 bases. Germline assignment: CDR1 SGHRS and CDR2 YFSETQ. V shed 4 bases, J shed 2 bases, and the junction held 3 bases outside the gene matches. The CDR3 has 14 amino acids. The CDR3 region is CASSLGQTGNTIYF. The DNA for the CDR3 is TGCGCCAGCAGCCTGGGACAGACTGGAAACACCATATATTTT.

The chain is built from TRBV9 and TRBJ1-3; no reliable D call. The CDR3 length is 14 residues. The V gene lost 4 bases and the J gene lost 4 bases, with 12 bases spanning the gap. Looked up from germline, CDR1 is SGDLS and CDR2 is YYNGEE. This CDR3 is CASSLERAGNTIYF. The CDR3 DNA reads TGTGCCAGCAGCCTGGAAAGGGCCGGAAACACCATATATTTT.

The chain's CDR3 is CASSYLGQSTDTQYF. The CDR3 region has the DNA TGTGCCAGCAGTTACTTGGGACAGAGCACAGATACGCAGTATTTT. The V gene is TRBV6-5, the J gene TRBJ2-3; 7 nucleotides align to TRBD1. V dropped 1 base and J dropped 0; count of bases not matched to a gene: 1. CDR1 and CDR2 from the germline V gene are MNHEY and SVGAGI. This CDR3 is built from 15 residues.